The table lists the clone carrying this TCR beta chain with a few counts. What it binds is not known. Generated by immunoSEQ multiplex PCR, the TCRdb table keeps only in-frame clones and is missing some. The profile shows about 1 million clones, roughly 75% of them singletons. This sample is drawn from a study of shared clonotypes between healthy human individuals. Study outcomes and limitations: Generation probabilities of non-shared clonotypes were lower (relative to those shared by all four donors).

V lost 0 bases, J lost 8 bases, and 16 bases lay in between. Germline V CDR1 and CDR2: LGHNA, YSLEER. CDR3 length equals 15 residues. The sequenced material came from memory CD4+ T cells sorted from blood. The subset denotes: CD45RA-negative fraction. This receptor was taken from a man aged 18 to 35 in good health. The V call is TRBV4-3, the J call TRBJ1-2, with D possibly matching TRBD1 (5 bases). The CDR3 DNA sequence: TGCGCCAGCAGCCAAGATCTGTCAGGGCTAAAAGGCTACACCTTC. This gives the protein CASSQDLSGLKGYTF.